Each of the 29 T cell receptor beta chains below was sequenced from the same sample in a study of T cell responses to AZD1222 COVID-19 vaccine. Sequenced by immunoSEQ multiplex PCR; TCRdb stores in-frame clones only, minus some. The data show tens of thousands of clones, approximately 85% seen once. The input for sequencing was peripheral blood, taken on day 0 of AZD1222 vaccination. The receptors here all came from an adult in good health.

The chain combines TRBV3-1 (or the pseudogene TRBV3-2) with TRBJ1-6; 7 bases agree with TRBD1. Per the germline V gene, CDR1 is LGHDT and CDR2 is YNNKEL (reference sequence). Trimming removed 3 bases from V and 10 bases from J; junction bases left unmatched: 3. The CDR3 runs 13 residues. The CDR3 here is CASSQQGESPLHF. The DNA of the CDR3 is TGTGCCAGCAGCCAGCAGGGGGAATCACCCCTCCACTTT.

This sequence joins TRBV6-2 or TRBV6-3 and TRBJ1-5; D ambiguous. This CDR3 region has 16 residues. Per germline, CDR1 MNHEY and CDR2 SVGEGT. The germline V and J ends were trimmed by 2 bases and 5 bases, with 16 bases remaining between them. The CDR3 is CASSYRTTEIHQPQHF. CDR3 DNA sequence: TGTGCCAGCAGTTACCGAACGACGGAGATACATCAGCCCCAGCATTTT.

There are a few counts of this clone. Different DNA sequences within this sample yield the same CDR3. The rearrangement joins TRBV27 to TRBJ2-2; D not resolved. Germline-derived CDR1 and CDR2 are MNHEY and SMNVEV (reference sequence). Trimming removed 4 bases from V and 5 bases from J, with 2 bases in between. The CDR3 runs to 11 residues. The CDR3 DNA follows: TGTGCCAGCAGTTCTACCGGGGAGCTGTTTTTT. Translating it yields CASSSTGELFF.

The J gene is TRBJ1-6, the V gene TRBV6-5; D call uncertain. Germline CDR1 and CDR2: MNHEY and SVGAGI. The CDR3 length is 14 residues. V was pared by 8 bases and J by 4 bases, with 12 bases between. The CDR3 DNA reads TGTGCCAGCGGAACAAGATCATATAATTCACCCCTCCACTTT. Translated, it gives CASGTRSYNSPLHF.

The rearrangement joins TRBV29-1 to TRBJ1-4; no clear D gene. The CDR3 consists of 12 residues. Trimming stripped 4 bases from V and 6 bases from J, with 9 bases between. Germline V lookup: CDR1 SQVTM, CDR2 ANQGSEA. The CDR3 DNA reads as TGCAGCGTTGTAGGGTACGATGAAAAACTGTTTTTT. This codes for CSVVGYDEKLFF.

This chain uses TRBV4-2 with TRBJ2-1; D possibly uses TRBD1 or TRBD2 (6 bases each). The V end was cut by 3 bases, the J end by 7 bases, with 10 bases between. CDR1 and CDR2 from the germline V gene are LGHNA and YNFKEQ. This CDR3 is 13 amino acids long. The CDR3 region has the DNA TGTGCCAGCAGCCACGGAGGGGGGAATGAGCAGTTCTTC. This gives the protein CASSHGGGNEQFF.

This clone was seen a handful of times. The chain is built from TRBV11-3 and TRBJ1-6; D is possibly TRBD1 (6 bases). The V end was cut by 1 base, the J end by 6 bases, with 7 bases between. Germline V CDR1 and CDR2: SGHNT, YENEEA. This CDR3 has 14 residues. CDR3 in amino acids: CASSLVRGNSPLHF. The CDR3 nucleotides are TGTGCCAGCAGCTTAGTCAGGGGTAATTCACCCCTCCACTTT.

The CDR3: CASSLGQGSTEAFF. In DNA form, the CDR3 reads TGTGCCAGCAGCTTAGGGCAGGGAAGCACTGAAGCTTTCTTT. The chain uses TRBV7-9 and TRBJ1-1, with D maybe TRBD1 (5 bases). The V end lost 1 base, the J end lost 4 bases, and 10 bases lay between the germline ends. The germline V gene encodes CDR1 SEHNR and CDR2 FQNEAQ (reference sequence). The CDR3 is 14 residues long.

V gene TRBV7-2 combines with J gene TRBJ2-7; 7 bases align to TRBD1. CDR3 length: 14 amino acids. The junction had 5 bases not matched to a gene; V was cut back by 0 bases and J by 6 bases. Germline V CDR1 and CDR2: SGHTA, FQGNSA. Here the CDR3 DNA reads TGTGCCAGCAGCTTAGCTCACAGGGGTTCCGAGCAGTACTTC. Protein sequence: CASSLAHRGSEQYF.

The chain couples TRBV11-2 to TRBJ2-7; D ambiguous. Germline CDR1 is SGHAT and CDR2 is FQNNGV. V dropped 1 base and J dropped 7 bases, with 14 bases sitting between them. The length of the CDR3 is 14 residues. The CDR3 is CASSLGLDVGEQYF. The CDR3, as DNA: TGTGCCAGCAGCTTAGGTCTAGATGTTGGGGAGCAGTACTTC. Combining the CDR3 with reference TRBV11-2 and TRBJ2-7 gives the whole variable domain EAGVAQSPRYKIIEKRQSVAFWCNPISGHATLYWYQQILGQGPKLLIQFQNNGVVDDSQLPKDRFSAERLKGVDSTLKIQPAKLEDSAVYLCASSLGLDVGEQYFGPGTRLTVT.

The V gene is TRBV28, the J gene TRBJ2-5; D might be TRBD2 (5 bases). Germline CDR1 MDHEN, CDR2 SYDVKM. The CDR3 runs to 13 residues. The V and J ends lost 7 bases and 9 bases respectively, with 18 bases between them. CDR3 sequence: CASTPRMSGAQYF. CDR3 nucleotides: TGTGCCAGCACACCTCGGATGTCCGGGGCCCAGTACTTC.

The chain recombines TRBV28 with TRBJ2-7, with D unclear. From germline, CDR1 is MDHEN and CDR2 SYDVKM. This CDR3 has 14 amino acids. V shed 3 bases and J shed 5 bases, with 14 bases lying between them. The CDR3 here is CASSLEISADEQYF. The CDR3 DNA follows: TGTGCCAGCAGTTTGGAGATAAGCGCGGACGAGCAGTACTTC.

The chain joins TRBV5-1 to TRBJ1-1; D is possibly TRBD1 (6 bases). V lost 2 bases to trimming and J lost 2 bases, with 10 bases between them. The CDR3 has 14 amino acids. Per germline, CDR1 SGHRS and CDR2 YFSETQ. CDR3 sequence reads: CASSFLGTNTEAFF. In DNA form, the CDR3 reads TGCGCCAGCAGCTTTTTAGGGACAAACACTGAAGCTTTCTTT.

The chain employs TRBV3-1 (or the pseudogene TRBV3-2) and TRBJ2-2, with a possible D match to TRBD1 (5 bases). V shed 8 bases and J shed 1 base, with 8 bases lying between them. The germline CDR1 and CDR2 sequences are LGHDT and YNNKEL (reference sequence). The CDR3 contains 13 residues. CDR3 region: CASQGQNTGELFF. The CDR3 region has the DNA TGTGCCAGCCAAGGACAGAACACCGGGGAGCTGTTTTTT.

This chain joins TRBV11-1 and TRBJ2-3; 7 bases agree with TRBD2. Germline assignment: CDR1 SGHAT and CDR2 FQDESV (reference sequence). Losses at the gene ends were 1 base for V and 3 bases for J; bases not matched to a gene: 4. This CDR3 region has 15 residues. CDR3 bases: TGTGCCAGCAGCTTAGGCGGGGGTTCGACAGATACGCAGTATTTT. Its translation is CASSLGGGSTDTQYF.

J is TRBJ2-5 and V is TRBV3-1 (or the pseudogene TRBV3-2), with TRBD2 matching over 12 bases. Trimming removed 5 bases from V and 1 base from J; junction bases left unmatched: 5. The CDR3 is 16 amino acids. Germline CDR1 LGHDT, CDR2 YNNKEL (reference sequence). The CDR3 protein is CASSIGLAGTQETQYF. The CDR3 DNA follows: TGTGCCAGCAGCATCGGACTAGCGGGAACCCAAGAGACCCAGTACTTC.

This clone occurred a few times. This sequence joins TRBV3-1 (or the pseudogene TRBV3-2) and TRBJ1-4, with TRBD1 matching 7 bases. The V gene end was trimmed by 7 bases and the J gene end by 8 bases; junction bases not matched to a gene: 4. The germline CDR1 and CDR2 sequences are LGHDT and YNNKEL (reference sequence). This CDR3 comprises 12 residues. CDR3 nucleotide sequence: TGTGCCAGCACCTTCAGGGGGGAAAAACTGTTTTTT. Protein: CASTFRGEKLFF.

There are a few counts of this clone. The V and J genes are TRBV5-1 and TRBJ1-1; no firm D call. The CDR3 totals 14 residues. Germline V lookup: CDR1 SGHRS, CDR2 YFSETQ. The germline V and J ends were trimmed by 0 bases and 1 base, with 7 bases remaining between them. The CDR3 nucleotides read TGCGCCAGCAGCTTGGGGGCCCCGAACACTGAAGCTTTCTTT. The encoded protein is CASSLGAPNTEAFF.

The V gene is TRBV18, the J gene TRBJ1-6; D remains ambiguous. Germline CDR1 and CDR2: KGHSH and LQKENI. V was cut by 6 bases and J by 0 bases, with 12 bases left in between. The CDR3 has 16 amino acids. This chain's CDR3 is CASSLNPSSYNSPLHF. CDR3 DNA sequence: TGTGCCAGCTCCCTTAACCCCAGCTCCTATAATTCACCCCTCCACTTT.

The CDR3 is CAWSILRGGQPQHF. The CDR3 nucleotides are TGTGCCTGGAGCATCCTCCGGGGCGGGCAGCCCCAGCATTTT. The chain combines TRBV30 with TRBJ1-5, with D possibly being TRBD1 (5 bases). The CDR3 covers 14 residues. Trimming removed 3 bases from V and 7 bases from J, with 16 bases in between. Germline V gene lookup returns CDR1 GTSNPN and CDR2 SVGIG (reference sequence).

The rearrangement links TRBV28 to TRBJ2-3, with 10 nucleotides matching TRBD2. The CDR3 runs to 15 residues. Germline V lookup: CDR1 MDHEN, CDR2 SYDVKM. V was pared by 7 bases and J by 1 base, with 5 bases of the junction left unmatched. CDR3 in amino acids: CASNSLAGGTDTQYF. CDR3 DNA: TGTGCCAGCAATTCTCTAGCGGGGGGCACAGATACGCAGTATTTT.

The chain recombines TRBV5-5 with TRBJ1-5, with 7 positions matching TRBD1. Germline V gene data show CDR1 as SGHKS and CDR2 as YYEKEE (reference sequence). V lost 1 base and J lost 1; bases outside the gene matches: 5. This CDR3 contains 16 residues. CDR3 nucleotide sequence: TGTGCCAGCAGCTTGACAGGGGTTGAGAGCAATCAGCCCCAGCATTTT. Protein: CASSLTGVESNQPQHF.

The chain has TRBV2 and TRBJ1-3; no reliable D call. The CDR3 consists of 15 residues. Trimming stripped 5 bases from V and 3 bases from J, with 14 bases between. The V gene's germline CDR1 is SNHLY and CDR2 FYNNEI. CDR3 residues: CASSNMEGGGNTIYF. DNA of the CDR3: TGTGCCAGCAGTAACATGGAGGGAGGTGGAAACACCATATATTTT.

By its share, this clone is large. The rearrangement uses TRBV30 and TRBJ1-2; a weak D match, TRBD1 (5 bases). CDR3 size: 14 residues. The germline V gene encodes CDR1 GTSNPN and CDR2 SVGIG (reference sequence). The germline V and J ends were trimmed by 3 bases and 4 bases, with 15 bases remaining between them. The CDR3 region is CAWRPHGDPYGYTF. Here the CDR3 DNA reads TGTGCCTGGAGACCTCATGGGGACCCCTATGGCTACACCTTC.

Worth noting for this clone: Other DNA variants within this sample encode the same CDR3. The V and J genes are TRBV4-1 and TRBJ1-5; D possibly corresponds to TRBD1 (6 bases). V lost 2 bases and J 3 bases, leaving 11 bases between the germline ends. CDR1 is MGHRA, CDR2 YSYEKL, per germline. The CDR3 runs 15 residues. The CDR3 DNA is TGCGCCAGCAGCCAATCCGGGGGGCTCAATCAGCCCCAGCATTTT. Residues: CASSQSGGLNQPQHF.

J is TRBJ1-5 and V is TRBV5-6, with D unclear. CDR1 is SGHDT, CDR2 YYEEEE, per germline. The CDR3 runs 14 residues. The ends were cut back, 0 bases at V and 3 bases at J, with 7 bases in the middle. The CDR3 protein is CASSLGRINQPQHF. CDR3 coding DNA: TGTGCCAGCAGCTTGGGACGGATCAATCAGCCCCAGCATTTT. The full variable domain, in which reference TRBV5-6 and TRBJ1-5 provide the parts outside the CDR3, is DAGVTQSPTHLIKTRGQQVTLRCSPKSGHDTVSWYQQALGQGPQFIFQYYEEEERQRGNFPDRFSGHQFPNYSSELNVNALLLGDSALYLCASSLGRINQPQHFGDGTRLSIL.

The J gene is TRBJ1-2, the V gene TRBV2; no clear D gene. Germline assignment: CDR1 SNHLY and CDR2 FYNNEI. This CDR3 region has 10 residues. V was cut by 7 bases and J by 8 bases, with 8 bases left in between. CDR3 loop: CASTRGGYTF. The CDR3 region has the DNA TGTGCCAGCACGCGAGGGGGCTACACCTTC.

This rearrangement joins TRBV29-1 to TRBJ2-5, with TRBD2 matching 11 bases. With V trimmed by 5 bases and J by 3 bases, 8 bases remained unmatched. CDR3 size: 15 residues. CDR1 and CDR2 from the germline V gene are SQVTM and ANQGSEA. The CDR3 nucleotides read TGCAGCGTTCAAAACTCGGGACTAGCGGAAGAGACCCAGTACTTC. This sequence encodes CSVQNSGLAEETQYF.

The V call is TRBV3-1 (or the pseudogene TRBV3-2), the J call TRBJ1-3, with a possible D match to TRBD1 (5 bases). Germline lookup yields CDR1 LGHDT and CDR2 YNNKEL (reference sequence). The CDR3 loop spans 17 amino acids. Trimming cost V 0 bases and J 2 bases, with 14 bases left between them. This CDR3 is CASSQEAYEQAGNTIYF. As DNA, the CDR3 is TGTGCCAGCAGCCAAGAAGCGTACGAACAGGCTGGAAACACCATATATTTT.